The text below deals with one T cell receptor (beta chain). This specimen comes from a study of blood T cell repertoires in COVID-19. CDR1 is MNHNY and CDR2 is SVGAGI in the germline V gene (reference sequence). The CDR3 runs to 14 residues. V dropped 6 bases and J dropped 1; count of bases not matched to a gene: 4. Some clones are missing from TCRdb's copy, which holds only in-frame ones; the method was immunoSEQ multiplex PCR. Counted here are some 200,000 clones, around 82% occurring once; the ten biggest clones make up more than 7%. The receptor's source is a woman in her sixties or seventies with acute or convalescent COVID-19. The chain is built from TRBV6-6 and TRBJ1-1; 8 bases align to TRBD1. The sequencing input was peripheral blood. The CDR3 nucleotides are TGTGCCAGCAGGAACAGGGGGACGAACACTGAAGCTTTCTTT. Its translation: CASRNRGTNTEAFF.